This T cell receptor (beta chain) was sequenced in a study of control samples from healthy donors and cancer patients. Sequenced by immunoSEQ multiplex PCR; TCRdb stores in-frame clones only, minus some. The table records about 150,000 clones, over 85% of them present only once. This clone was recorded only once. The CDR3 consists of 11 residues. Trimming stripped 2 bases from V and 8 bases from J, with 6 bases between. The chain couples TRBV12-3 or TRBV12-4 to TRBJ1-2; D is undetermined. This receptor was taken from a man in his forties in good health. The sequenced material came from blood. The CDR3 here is CASSLQAGYTF. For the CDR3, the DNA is TGTGCCAGCAGTTTACAGGCAGGCTACACCTTC.